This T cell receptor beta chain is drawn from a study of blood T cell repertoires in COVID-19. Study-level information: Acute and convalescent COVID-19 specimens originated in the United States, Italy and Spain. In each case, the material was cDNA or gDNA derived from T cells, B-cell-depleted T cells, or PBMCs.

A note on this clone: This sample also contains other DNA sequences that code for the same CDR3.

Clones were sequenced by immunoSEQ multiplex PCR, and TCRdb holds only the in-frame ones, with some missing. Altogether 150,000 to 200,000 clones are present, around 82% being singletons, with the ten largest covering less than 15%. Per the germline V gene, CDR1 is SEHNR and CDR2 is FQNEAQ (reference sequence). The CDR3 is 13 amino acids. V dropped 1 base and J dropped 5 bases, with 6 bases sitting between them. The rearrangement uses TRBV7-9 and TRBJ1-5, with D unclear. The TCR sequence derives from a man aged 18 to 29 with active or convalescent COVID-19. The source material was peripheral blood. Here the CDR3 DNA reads TGTGCCAGCAGCTTAGATAGTTATCAGCCCCAGCATTTT. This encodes CASSLDSYQPQHF.